Below, 3 T cell receptor beta chains from the same sample are listed, as sequenced in a study of T-cell memory formation after mild COVID-19. TCRdb itself ran the 5' RACE reads through MiXCR, one entry per CDR3 protein. The profile covers 290,000 or so distinct CDR3 sequences, with approximately 20% appearing a single time and approximately 21% taken by the ten largest. Sequenced input: PBMCs or a T cell subset sorted from them (not recorded which). These receptors came from a man aged 18 to 29 who had mild COVID-19 (a few samples of this study predate the infection). Cell type and time point are not known.

This rearrangement joins TRBV7-9 to TRBJ2-6, with D unclear. The CDR3 extends over 15 amino acids. Germline V lookup: CDR1 SEHNR, CDR2 FQNEAQ (reference sequence). Trimming took off 3 bases at V and 4 bases at J, with 10 bases between the two ends. The CDR3 spells CASSFRRSGANVLTF. The CDR3 DNA is TGTGCCAGCAGCTTTAGGCGCAGCGGGGCCAACGTCCTGACTTTC.

The chain has TRBV18 and TRBJ2-7, with D tentatively TRBD1 (5 bases). Germline lookup yields CDR1 KGHSH and CDR2 LQKENI. Trimming shortened V by 5 bases and J by 2 bases, and 16 bases separated the two germline ends. This CDR3 is 15 amino acids long. CDR3 residues: CASSSSGSGPYEQYF. DNA of the CDR3: TGTGCCAGCTCATCGTCAGGGTCAGGTCCCTACGAGCAGTACTTC.

This clonotype was picked up a small number of times. The genes are TRBV12-3 or TRBV12-4 and TRBJ2-1, with D hard to call. V gave up 3 bases and J gave up 10 bases, with 7 bases separating them. The CDR3 totals 11 residues. CDR3 in amino acids: CASSLGWEQFF. The CDR3 coding sequence is TGTGCCAGCAGTTTGGGGTGGGAGCAGTTCTTC.